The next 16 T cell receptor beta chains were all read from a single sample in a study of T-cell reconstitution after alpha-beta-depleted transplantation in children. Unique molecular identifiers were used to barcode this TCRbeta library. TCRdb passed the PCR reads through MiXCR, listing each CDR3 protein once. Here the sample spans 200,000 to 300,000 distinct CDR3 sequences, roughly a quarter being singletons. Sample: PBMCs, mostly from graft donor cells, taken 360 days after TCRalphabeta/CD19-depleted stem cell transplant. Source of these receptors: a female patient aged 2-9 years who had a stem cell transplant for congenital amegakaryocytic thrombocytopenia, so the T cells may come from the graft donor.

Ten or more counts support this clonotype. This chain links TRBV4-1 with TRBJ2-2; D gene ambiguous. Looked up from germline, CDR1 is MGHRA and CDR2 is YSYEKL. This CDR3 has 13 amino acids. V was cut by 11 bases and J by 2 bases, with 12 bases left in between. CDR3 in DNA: TGCGCCCCTGCCGGCTACAACACCGGGGAGCTGTTTTTT. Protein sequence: CAPAGYNTGELFF.

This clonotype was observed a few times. As DNA, the CDR3 is TGTGCCAGCAGTTTAGGGGACTCAGGGGGCTCTGGCTACACCTTC. Protein sequence: CASSLGDSGGSGYTF. The V call is TRBV12-3 or TRBV12-4, the J call TRBJ1-2, with 8 bases fitting TRBD1. J lost 7 bases, V lost 1 base, and 8 bases had no gene match. CDR3 size: 15 residues.

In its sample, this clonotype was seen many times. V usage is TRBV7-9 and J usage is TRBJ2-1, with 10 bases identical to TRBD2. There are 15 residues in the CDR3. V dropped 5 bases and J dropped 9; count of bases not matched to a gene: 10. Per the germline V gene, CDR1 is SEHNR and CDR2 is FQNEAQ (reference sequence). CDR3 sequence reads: CASSVLAGDLGEQFF. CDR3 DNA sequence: TGTGCCAGCAGCGTTCTAGCGGGAGATCTGGGTGAGCAGTTCTTC.

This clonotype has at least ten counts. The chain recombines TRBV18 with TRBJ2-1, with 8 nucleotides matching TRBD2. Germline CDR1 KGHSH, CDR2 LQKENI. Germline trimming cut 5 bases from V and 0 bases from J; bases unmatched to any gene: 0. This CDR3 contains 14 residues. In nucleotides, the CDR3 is TGTGCCAGCTCAAGCGGGAGCTCCTACAATGAGCAGTTCTTC. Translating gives CASSSGSSYNEQFF.

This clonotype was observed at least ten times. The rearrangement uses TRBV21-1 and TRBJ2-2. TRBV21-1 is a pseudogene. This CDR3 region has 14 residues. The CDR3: CASSAVFNTGELFF. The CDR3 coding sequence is TGTGCCAGCAGCGCCGTTTTTAACACCGGGGAGCTGTTTTTT.

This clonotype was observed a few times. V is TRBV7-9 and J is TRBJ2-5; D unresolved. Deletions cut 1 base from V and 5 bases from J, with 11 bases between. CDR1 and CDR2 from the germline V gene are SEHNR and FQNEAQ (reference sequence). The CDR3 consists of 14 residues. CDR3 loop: CASSLVSSRETQYF. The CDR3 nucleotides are TGTGCCAGCAGCTTAGTGTCGAGTAGGGAGACCCAGTACTTC. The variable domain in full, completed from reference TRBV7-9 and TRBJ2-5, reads DTGVSQNPRHKITKRGQNVTFRCDPISEHNRLYWYRQTLGQGPEFLTYFQNEAQLEKSRLLSDRFSAERPKGSFSTLEIQRTEQGDSAMYLCASSLVSSRETQYFGPGTRLLVL.

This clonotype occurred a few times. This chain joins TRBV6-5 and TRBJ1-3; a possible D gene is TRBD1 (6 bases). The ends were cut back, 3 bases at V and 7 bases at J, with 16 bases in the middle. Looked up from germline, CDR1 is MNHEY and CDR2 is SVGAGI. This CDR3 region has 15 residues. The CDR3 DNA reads TGTGCCAGCAGTTATGGACAGCGACTTTGGAACACCATATATTTT. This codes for CASSYGQRLWNTIYF.

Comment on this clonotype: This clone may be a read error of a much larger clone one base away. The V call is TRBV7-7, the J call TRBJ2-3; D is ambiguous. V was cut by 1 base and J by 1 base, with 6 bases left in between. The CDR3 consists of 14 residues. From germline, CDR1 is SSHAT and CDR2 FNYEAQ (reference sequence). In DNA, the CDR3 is TGTGCCAGCAGCTTAGGCAGCGGCACAGATACGCAGTATTTT. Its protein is CASSLGSGTDTQYF. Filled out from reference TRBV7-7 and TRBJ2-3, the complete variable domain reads GAGVSQSPRYKVTKRGQDVTLRCDPISSHATLYWYQQALGQGPEFLTYFNYEAQPDKSGLPSDRFSAERPEGSISTLTIQRTEQRDSAMYRCASSLGSGTDTQYFGPGTRLTVL.

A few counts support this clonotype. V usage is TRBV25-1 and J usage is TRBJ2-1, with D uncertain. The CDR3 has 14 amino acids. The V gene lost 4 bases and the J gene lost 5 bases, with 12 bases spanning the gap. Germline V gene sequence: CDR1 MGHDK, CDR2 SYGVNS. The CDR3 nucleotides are TGTGCCAGCAGTGGACTTGGAAATAACAATGAGCAGTTCTTC. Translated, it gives CASSGLGNNNEQFF.

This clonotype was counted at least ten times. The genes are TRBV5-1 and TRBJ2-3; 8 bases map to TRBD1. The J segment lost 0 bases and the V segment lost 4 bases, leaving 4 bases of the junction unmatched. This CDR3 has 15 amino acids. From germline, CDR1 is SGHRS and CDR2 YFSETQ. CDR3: CASSPGQASTDTQYF. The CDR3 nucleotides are TGCGCCAGCAGCCCGGGACAGGCAAGCACAGATACGCAGTATTTT.

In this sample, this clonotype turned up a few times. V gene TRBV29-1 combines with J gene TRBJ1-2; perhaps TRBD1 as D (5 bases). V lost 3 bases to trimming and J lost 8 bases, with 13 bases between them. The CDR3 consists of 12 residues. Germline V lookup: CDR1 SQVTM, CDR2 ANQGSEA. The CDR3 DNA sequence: TGCAGCGTTGATCAAGGGGAGGGAGGCTACACCTTC. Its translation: CSVDQGEGGYTF.

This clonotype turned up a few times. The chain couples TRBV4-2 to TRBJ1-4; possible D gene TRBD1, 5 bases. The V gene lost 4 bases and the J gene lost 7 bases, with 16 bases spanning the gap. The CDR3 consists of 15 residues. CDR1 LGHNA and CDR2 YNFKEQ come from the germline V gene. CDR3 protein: CASSRSPVGGEKLFF. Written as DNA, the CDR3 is TGTGCCAGCAGCCGCAGCCCAGTTGGGGGTGAAAAACTGTTTTTT.

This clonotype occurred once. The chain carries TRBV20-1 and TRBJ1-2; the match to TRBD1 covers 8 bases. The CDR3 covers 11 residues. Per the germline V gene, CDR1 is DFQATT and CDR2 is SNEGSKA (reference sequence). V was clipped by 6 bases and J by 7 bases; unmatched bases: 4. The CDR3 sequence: CSADRVRGYTF. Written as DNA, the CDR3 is TGCAGTGCGGACAGGGTTCGTGGCTACACCTTC.

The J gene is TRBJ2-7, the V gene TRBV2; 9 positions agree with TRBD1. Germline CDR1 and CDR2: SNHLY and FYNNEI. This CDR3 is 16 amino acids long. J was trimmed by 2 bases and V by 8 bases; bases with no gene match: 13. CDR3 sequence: CASGVALGQGTYEQYF. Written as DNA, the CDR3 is TGTGCCAGCGGAGTAGCCTTGGGACAGGGTACCTACGAGCAGTACTTC. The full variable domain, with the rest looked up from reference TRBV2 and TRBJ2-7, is EPEVTQTPSHQVTQMGQEVILRCVPISNHLYFYWYRQILGQKVEFLVSFYNNEISEKSEIFDDQFSVERPDGSNFTLKIRSTKLEDSAMYFCASGVALGQGTYEQYFGPGTRLTVT.

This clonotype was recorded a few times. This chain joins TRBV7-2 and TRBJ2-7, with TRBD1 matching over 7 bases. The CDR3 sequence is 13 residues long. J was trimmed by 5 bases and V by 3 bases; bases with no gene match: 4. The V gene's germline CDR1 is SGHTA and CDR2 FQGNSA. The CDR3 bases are TGTGCCAGCAGCTTTTCCCAGGGGGACGAGCAGTACTTC. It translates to CASSFSQGDEQYF.

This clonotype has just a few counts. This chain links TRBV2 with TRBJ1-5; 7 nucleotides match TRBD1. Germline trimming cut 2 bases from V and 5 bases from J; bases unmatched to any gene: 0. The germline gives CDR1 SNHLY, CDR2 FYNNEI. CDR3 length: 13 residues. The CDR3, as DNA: TGTGCCAGCAGTGAAAGGGGGCATCAGCCCCAGCATTTT. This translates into CASSERGHQPQHF.